This TCR beta chain was identified during a study of T cell responses to AZD1222 COVID-19 vaccine. Study details: Second-dose groups at about 4 or about 12 weeks were pooled. Study-wide results and limits: Baseline seropositivity characterized only a handful of AZD1222 recipients.

TCRdb keeps only in-frame clones here, not all; method: immunoSEQ multiplex PCR. The sample has 100,000 to 150,000 clones, 89% seen once. Points on this clone: No antigen is known for it.

With 5 bases clipped from V and 6 bases from J, the junction kept 10 bases outside the gene matches. The CDR3 loop spans 15 amino acids. CDR1 SGHRS and CDR2 YFSETQ come from the germline V gene. The TCR was taken from an adult in good health. This material consisted of peripheral blood, taken on day 0 of AZD1222 vaccination. J is TRBJ1-2 and V is TRBV5-1, with 10 bases fitting TRBD1. The CDR3 sequence: CASSFLTGGDDGYTF. The CDR3 DNA follows: TGCGCCAGCAGTTTCCTGACAGGGGGCGATGATGGCTACACCTTC.